The 26 T cell receptor beta chains below come from one sample, sequenced in a study of T-cell reconstitution after alpha-beta-depleted transplantation in children. Preparation of the TCRbeta library used unique molecular identifiers. One entry per CDR3 protein, called by TCRdb with MiXCR from the PCR reads. The sample lists over 200,000 distinct CDR3 sequences; about 9.2% were seen once. The specimen comprised PBMCs from the stem cell graft donor, sampled from the stem cell graft. The receptors were gathered from a human donor who donated a stem cell graft to a child with acute lymphoblastic leukemia.

The CDR3 DNA reads as TGCAGTGCGGTCACAGGAGAATTCACGGCCCTCCACTTT. Protein product: CSAVTGEFTALHF. V usage is TRBV20-1 and J usage is TRBJ1-6; possible D gene TRBD1, 5 bases. Germline assignment: CDR1 DFQATT and CDR2 SNEGSKA (reference sequence). Trimming removed 6 bases from V and 14 bases from J, with 20 bases in between. This CDR3 is built from 13 residues.

The sample holds a few counts of this clonotype. The chain combines TRBV29-1 with TRBJ1-1; possibly TRBD1 for D (6 bases). Per the germline V gene, CDR1 is SQVTM and CDR2 is ANQGSEA. The CDR3 totals 12 residues. The V gene lost 0 bases and the J gene lost 6 bases, with 8 bases spanning the gap. CDR3 sequence reads: CSVEDGQSEAFF. Here the CDR3 DNA reads TGCAGCGTTGAAGACGGACAGTCTGAAGCTTTCTTT.

This clonotype was seen a few times. The chain joins TRBV27 to TRBJ2-2; D gene ambiguous. The germline V and J ends were trimmed by 0 bases and 6 bases, with 14 bases remaining between them. CDR3 length: 16 residues. CDR1 is MNHEY and CDR2 is SMNVEV in the germline V gene (reference sequence). The CDR3 reads CASSLSPRLPPGELFF. The CDR3 DNA reads TGTGCCAGCAGTTTATCGCCACGGCTCCCACCCGGGGAGCTGTTTTTT.

This clonotype was observed a handful of times. The CDR3 sequence: CASSLVQESYSYNSPLHF. The CDR3 nucleotides are TGCGCCAGCAGCTTGGTACAGGAAAGCTACTCCTATAATTCACCCCTCCACTTT. This chain joins TRBV5-1 and TRBJ1-6, with a weak D call TRBD1 (5 bases). V was shortened by 0 bases and J by 0 bases, with 13 bases between the two germline ends. Germline V gene sequence: CDR1 SGHRS, CDR2 YFSETQ. The CDR3 contains 18 residues.

This clonotype was recorded many times. CDR3 region: CATRTASSSTDTQYF. The CDR3 DNA reads as TGTGCCACCCGGACCGCCTCAAGTAGCACAGATACGCAGTATTTT. The chain links TRBV24-1 to TRBJ2-3; D gene uncertain. CDR1 is KGHDR and CDR2 is SFDVKD in the germline V gene. V shed 9 bases and J shed 0 bases, with 15 bases lying between them. This CDR3 spans 15 amino acids.

The table lists this clonotype with many counts. The chain joins TRBV12-3 or TRBV12-4 to TRBJ2-2, with D perhaps matching TRBD2 (6 bases). The ends were cut back, 5 bases at V and 0 bases at J, with 13 bases in the middle. This CDR3 has 16 amino acids. The CDR3 DNA is TGTGCCAGCAGTCCCGGGCGGGGTACGAACACCGGGGAGCTGTTTTTT. It yields the protein CASSPGRGTNTGELFF.

The CDR3 loop reads CAISVGVYEQYF. As DNA, the CDR3 is TGTGCCATCAGTGTCGGGGTATACGAGCAGTACTTC. This chain joins TRBV10-3 and TRBJ2-7; perhaps TRBD2 as D (5 bases). V lost 4 bases and J 4 bases, leaving 8 bases between the germline ends. The CDR3 spans 12 residues. Per germline, CDR1 ENHRY and CDR2 SYGVKD.

This clonotype was counted ten times or more. The V gene is TRBV5-1, the J gene TRBJ1-1; D might be TRBD1 (5 bases). The germline V gene has CDR1 SGHRS and CDR2 YFSETQ. The CDR3 is 16 residues long. V lost 4 bases and J lost 1, with 17 bases in between. The DNA of the CDR3 is TGCGCCAGCAGCCTAAATTCTGGAGGGGAGAACACTGAAGCTTTCTTT. This codes for CASSLNSGGENTEAFF.

Turning to this clonotype: Given the absence of the conserved phenylalanine or tryptophan at the CDR3 end, a read error is likely. It is unclear where the CDR3 begins or ends on the DNA, so no DNA is shown, and the CDR3 is as TCRdb lists it. The rearrangement uses TRBV29-1 and TRBJ1-2; the table calls TRBD1, which could not be checked here. Per the germline V gene, CDR1 is SQVTM and CDR2 is ANQGSEA. The CDR3 spans 15 residues, counting both ends. The CDR3 is CSVGDPGTGPYGYTC.

This clonotype was observed a few times. The rearrangement links TRBV4-1 to TRBJ2-2, with 9 bases that match TRBD1. The germline V gene encodes CDR1 MGHRA and CDR2 YSYEKL. With 5 bases clipped from V and 4 bases from J, the junction kept 11 bases outside the gene matches. The CDR3 has 17 residues. The CDR3 region is CASSAEAGTGFTGELFF. The DNA for the CDR3 is TGCGCCAGCAGCGCGGAGGCCGGGACAGGGTTCACCGGGGAGCTGTTTTTT.

The chain joins TRBV29-1 to TRBJ2-7; D unclear. V was shortened by 4 bases and J by 4 bases, with 14 bases between the two germline ends. Germline V gene lookup returns CDR1 SQVTM and CDR2 ANQGSEA. The CDR3 is 13 amino acids. DNA for the CDR3: TGCAGCGTTGGAGTTCTATCACATTACGAGCAGTACTTC. Protein product: CSVGVLSHYEQYF.

This clonotype was seen more than once but under ten times. The chain uses TRBV2 and TRBJ2-3, with a tentative D call TRBD1 (5 bases). In germline, CDR1 is SNHLY, CDR2 FYNNEI. V was shortened by 2 bases and J by 4 bases, with 16 bases between the two germline ends. The CDR3 consists of 16 residues. Written as DNA, the CDR3 is TGTGCCAGCAGTGAAACTCTTCTAGGGGTTTCAGATACGCAGTATTTT. Protein product: CASSETLLGVSDTQYF. The variable domain in full, with the rest retrieved from reference TRBV2 and TRBJ2-3, is EPEVTQTPSHQVTQMGQEVILRCVPISNHLYFYWYRQILGQKVEFLVSFYNNEISEKSEIFDDQFSVERPDGSNFTLKIRSTKLEDSAMYFCASSETLLGVSDTQYFGPGTRLTVL.

This clonotype was picked up one time. One base away lies a much larger clone, so this may be a sequencing read error. The V and J genes are TRBV7-2 and TRBJ2-1; a weak D match, TRBD1 (7 bases). The V gene lost 3 bases and the J gene lost 8 bases, with 23 bases spanning the gap. This CDR3 contains 17 residues. Looked up from germline, CDR1 is SGHTA and CDR2 is FQGNSA. CDR3 in amino acids: CASSFRRVEGASDEQFF. The DNA for the CDR3 is TGTGCCAGCAGCTTCCGTCGAGTGGAGGGGGCATCGGATGAGCAGTTCTTC.

This clonotype was counted at least ten times. The J gene is TRBJ2-7, the V gene TRBV6-1; 7 bases are a match to TRBD2. Germline-derived CDR1 and CDR2 are MNHNS and SASEGT. The CDR3 length is 14 residues. V shed 5 bases, J shed 4 bases, and the junction held 8 bases outside the gene matches. In nucleotides, the CDR3 is TGTGCCAGCAGTAGACAGTCGGGGGGATACGAGCAGTACTTC. This codes for CASSRQSGGYEQYF.

The sample holds many counts of this clonotype. This chain links TRBV10-1 with TRBJ1-2; D not resolved. CDR3 length: 12 amino acids. The V end lost 4 bases, the J end lost 3 bases, and 6 bases lay between the germline ends. CDR1 is WNHNN, CDR2 SYGVQD, per germline (reference sequence). This CDR3 reads CASSAGDYGYTF. The CDR3 DNA reads as TGCGCCAGCAGTGCCGGGGACTATGGCTACACCTTC.

This clonotype showed up many times. The V call is TRBV11-2, the J call TRBJ2-2, with D perhaps TRBD2 (5 bases). Germline assignment: CDR1 SGHAT and CDR2 FQNNGV. The CDR3 is 16 residues long. V gave up 0 bases and J gave up 0 bases, with 8 bases separating them. In nucleotides, the CDR3 is TGTGCCAGCAGCTTAGATCGCGGGCCGAACACCGGGGAGCTGTTTTTT. Its protein is CASSLDRGPNTGELFF.

J is TRBJ1-6 and V is TRBV6-5; 7 bases map to TRBD1. In germline, CDR1 is MNHEY, CDR2 SVGAGI. Trimming took 0 bases from V and 7 from J; bases not matched to a gene: 9. The CDR3 is 17 residues long. CDR3 nucleotides: TGTGCCAGCAGTTACTCGAAAAGGGACAGTTGGAATTCACCCCTCCACTTT. Residues: CASSYSKRDSWNSPLHF.

The chain recombines TRBV11-2 with TRBJ2-5, with D tentatively TRBD2 (6 bases). Per the germline V gene, CDR1 is SGHAT and CDR2 is FQNNGV. The CDR3 totals 14 residues. V lost 6 bases, J lost 4 bases, and 15 bases lay in between. CDR3 DNA sequence: TGTGCCAGCAGTCCGACTAGGGTGTCAGAGACCCAGTACTTC. It specifies CASSPTRVSETQYF. Full variable domain (missing parts from reference TRBV11-2 and TRBJ2-5): EAGVAQSPRYKIIEKRQSVAFWCNPISGHATLYWYQQILGQGPKLLIQFQNNGVVDDSQLPKDRFSAERLKGVDSTLKIQPAKLEDSAVYLCASSPTRVSETQYFGPGTRLLVL.

This clonotype occurred a few times. The gene calls are TRBV24-1 and TRBJ1-2; 7 positions match TRBD1. The germline V gene encodes CDR1 KGHDR and CDR2 SFDVKD. The CDR3 contains 16 residues. The V gene end was trimmed by 4 bases and the J gene end by 0 bases; junction bases not matched to a gene: 7. The CDR3 loop is CATSDSDRMSNYGYTF. For the CDR3, the DNA is TGTGCCACCAGTGACTCGGACAGGATGTCTAACTATGGCTACACCTTC.

This chain connects TRBV11-2 to TRBJ2-4, with D maybe TRBD2 (5 bases). Germline CDR1 is SGHAT and CDR2 is FQNNGV. Between the trimmed V and J ends, which lost 5 bases and 2 bases, there was a span of 16 bases. This CDR3 has 16 amino acids. The CDR3 here is CASSLEGRGSKNIQYF. CDR3 nucleotides: TGTGCCAGCAGCCTCGAAGGAAGAGGGTCCAAAAACATTCAGTACTTC.

The chain has TRBV19 and TRBJ1-2; 8 positions agree with TRBD1. After removal of 5 bases from V and 8 bases from J, the junction contained 10 bases not matched to a gene. Looked up from germline, CDR1 is LNHDA and CDR2 is SQIVND (reference sequence). The CDR3 has 14 residues. In nucleotides, the CDR3 is TGTGCCAGTAGTCCTACCGGGACAGGCTTCGGCTACACCTTC. Translating it yields CASSPTGTGFGYTF. The variable domain in full, with the rest retrieved from reference TRBV19 and TRBJ1-2, is DGGITQSPKYLFRKEGQNVTLSCEQNLNHDAMYWYRQDPGQGLRLIYYSQIVNDFQKGDIAEGYSVSREKKESFPLTVTSAQKNPTAFYLCASSPTGTGFGYTFGSGTRLTVV.

This clonotype was picked up a small number of times. The J gene is TRBJ2-3, the V gene TRBV20-1; 11 bases fit TRBD2. The CDR3 runs 14 residues. Trimming removed 6 bases from V and 0 bases from J; junction bases left unmatched: 2. CDR1 and CDR2 from the germline V gene are DFQATT and SNEGSKA (reference sequence). The CDR3 DNA sequence: TGCAGTGCCGTAGCGGGGGGGAGCACAGATACGCAGTATTTT. This encodes CSAVAGGSTDTQYF.

This clonotype has just a few counts. This rearrangement joins TRBV5-1 to TRBJ1-2, with D uncertain. The V end lost 6 bases, the J end lost 3 bases, and 12 bases lay between the germline ends. The CDR3 totals 13 residues. Germline loops: CDR1 SGHRS, CDR2 YFSETQ. The CDR3 nucleotides are TGCGCCAGCATGCAGGTCGGGGACTATGGCTACACCTTC. This encodes CASMQVGDYGYTF.

There are many counts of this clonotype. V gene TRBV5-1 combines with J gene TRBJ1-2; the D is unclear. The germline V gene encodes CDR1 SGHRS and CDR2 YFSETQ. The CDR3 sequence is 14 residues long. Trimming stripped 0 bases from V and 2 bases from J, with 8 bases between. CDR3 nucleotides: TGCGCCAGCAGCTTGGCAAATGAGAACTATGGCTACACCTTC. Its protein is CASSLANENYGYTF.

This clonotype has at least ten counts. The chain couples TRBV12-3 or TRBV12-4 to TRBJ1-2, with TRBD1 as a possible D gene (6 bases). Trimming shortened V by 5 bases and J by 4 bases, and 14 bases separated the two germline ends. The CDR3 is 14 residues long. This CDR3 reads CASSDQGSSYGYTF. DNA for the CDR3: TGTGCCAGCAGTGATCAGGGGAGCAGCTATGGCTACACCTTC.

In its sample, this clonotype was seen a few times. V is TRBV12-3 or TRBV12-4 and J is TRBJ2-3; TRBD2 matches at 8 bases. The CDR3 has 14 residues. Trimming at V came to 5 bases and at J to 5 bases, leaving 6 bases not matched to a gene. The CDR3 bases are TGTGCCAGCAGTCGCCGGGGGGGCCAAGATACGCAGTATTTT. Translation: CASSRRGGQDTQYF.